What follows are 8 T cell receptor beta chains derived from one specimen sequenced in a study of metastatic and nonmetastatic thyroid tumors. Thyroid surgery was performed in patients who had received no treatment beforehand. Through MiXCR, TCRdb re-clonotyped the PCR reads. The sample shows 25,000 to 30,000 clones, around 4% of them seen only once. The material sequenced was blood. The receptors were sampled from a male donor with papillary thyroid cancer or a benign thyroid nodule (not recorded which). Some clones in this sample may be carry-over from other donors' samples.

This clone was picked up a small number of times. The rearrangement links TRBV27 to TRBJ2-2; possible D gene TRBD1, 6 bases. The CDR3 contains 13 residues. Germline V gives CDR1 MNHEY, CDR2 SMNVEV (reference sequence). Trimming shortened V by 10 bases and J by 0 bases, and 9 bases separated the two germline ends. In DNA, the CDR3 is TGTGCCACCCGGACAGCGAACACCGGGGAGCTGTTTTTT. The encoded protein is CATRTANTGELFF.

The chain is built from TRBV5-1 and TRBJ1-2; D may be TRBD1 (6 bases). Germline V gives CDR1 SGHRS, CDR2 YFSETQ. Trimming took 2 bases from V and 5 from J, leaving 16 bases between them. This CDR3 spans 15 amino acids. CDR3 coding DNA: TGCGCCAGCAGCTTAGATGGACAGAGTGATTATGGCTACACCTTC. It yields the protein CASSLDGQSDYGYTF. Drawing the rest from reference TRBV5-1 and TRBJ1-2, the complete variable domain is KAGVTQTPRYLIKTRGQQVTLSCSPISGHRSVSWYQQTPGQGLQFLFEYFSETQRNKGNFPGRFSGRQFSNSRSEMNVSTLELGDSALYLCASSLDGQSDYGYTFGSGTRLTVV.

This clone was picked up a small number of times. The chain has TRBV6-1 and TRBJ2-1; D is perhaps TRBD1 or TRBD2 (6 bases each). This CDR3 contains 18 residues. The germline CDR1 and CDR2 sequences are MNHNS and SASEGT. The V and J ends lost 1 base and 3 bases respectively, with 19 bases between them. This CDR3 is CASSEVGSRGSLYNEQFF. CDR3 nucleotides: TGTGCCAGCAGTGAAGTCGGGAGTAGGGGGTCCCTCTACAATGAGCAGTTCTTC.

This clone was observed a few times. The V and J genes are TRBV6-4 and TRBJ2-1; 7 positions match TRBD2. In germline, CDR1 is MRHNA, CDR2 SNTAGT. After removal of 7 bases from V and 4 bases from J, the junction contained 16 bases not matched to a gene. The CDR3 is 17 residues long. The CDR3: CASTAGGTDQPYNEQFF. As DNA, the CDR3 is TGTGCCAGCACTGCCGGGGGGACGGATCAACCATACAATGAGCAGTTCTTC.

The rearrangement joins TRBV2 to TRBJ2-3; maybe TRBD2 (6 bases). The germline V gene encodes CDR1 SNHLY and CDR2 FYNNEI. The CDR3 covers 16 residues. The V end lost 0 bases, the J end lost 4 bases, and 14 bases lay between the germline ends. This CDR3 reads CASSEAHLEGADTQYF. The CDR3 nucleotides are TGTGCCAGCAGTGAAGCGCATCTGGAGGGCGCAGATACGCAGTATTTT.

This clone was seen a few times. The genes are TRBV30 and TRBJ2-7, with D uncertain. The CDR3 sequence is 14 residues long. The germline V and J ends were trimmed by 2 bases and 2 bases, with 13 bases remaining between them. Germline CDR1 and CDR2: GTSNPN and SVGIG (reference sequence). The CDR3 spells CAWSIALEPYEQYF. As DNA, the CDR3 is TGTGCCTGGAGTATAGCTCTTGAACCCTACGAGCAGTACTTC.

Judged by abundance, this clone is medium-sized. The V and J genes are TRBV27 and TRBJ1-1; no clear D gene. The germline V gene has CDR1 MNHEY and CDR2 SMNVEV (reference sequence). The CDR3 has 13 amino acids. The ends were cut back, 3 bases at V and 1 base at J, with 6 bases in the middle. The CDR3 nucleotides are TGTGCCAGCAGTTTGGTGCAGAACACTGAAGCTTTCTTT. Its protein is CASSLVQNTEAFF.

This clone is labeled medium-sized. V and J are TRBV6-1 and TRBJ2-2; 8 bases are shared with TRBD2. The ends lost 4 bases at V and 7 bases at J; junction bases unmatched: 2. There are 13 residues in the CDR3. CDR1 is MNHNS and CDR2 is SASEGT in the germline V gene. The CDR3 reads CASSGLALGELFF. The CDR3 region has the DNA TGTGCCAGCAGTGGACTAGCGCTCGGGGAGCTGTTTTTT.